This is a list of T cell receptor beta chains from one sample in a study of blood T cell repertoires in COVID-19. TCRdb keeps only in-frame clones here, not all; method: immunoSEQ multiplex PCR. Of about 300,000 clones in the sample, about 82% were seen once. Sequenced input: peripheral blood. These receptors were taken from a woman between 45 and 65 years old with acute or convalescent COVID-19. Both conserved end residues are part of each CDR3. A D gene is named only where the DNA matches it firmly. Clone size appears in some rows only: once, few, many, or a class for an expanded clone.

clone size	J gene	V gene	D gene	CDR3 protein	CDR3 DNA
few	TRBJ1-5	TRBV6-2/TRBV6-3	.	CASSYSRLGHPSNQPQHF	TGTGCCAGCAGTTACTCGCGGTTGGGACACCCTAGCAATCAGCCCCAGCATTTT
once	TRBJ1-2	TRBV28	.	CASSRRLRGALSGYTF	TGTGCCAGCAGTCGTAGACTCCGAGGTGCCCTATCCGGCTACACCTTC
once	TRBJ2-1	TRBV10-3	TRBD2	CAISETHGTSGYNEQFF	TGTGCCATCAGTGAGACGCACGGGACTAGCGGATACAATGAGCAGTTCTTC
.	TRBJ2-1	TRBV7-3	TRBD2	CASSFLAGGPFDEQFF	TGTGCCAGCAGCTTTTTAGCGGGTGGCCCGTTCGATGAGCAGTTCTTC
.	TRBJ1-5	TRBV5-8	TRBD1	CASSYRGINQPQHF	TGTGCCAGCAGTTACAGGGGAATCAATCAGCCCCAGCATTTT
.	TRBJ2-7	TRBV6-5	TRBD2	CASHSGGNFYEQYF	TGTGCCAGCCACAGCGGGGGAAATTTCTACGAGCAGTACTTC
.	TRBJ2-1	TRBV4-2	TRBD2	CASSQDGRGFSYNEQFF	TGTGCCAGCAGCCAAGACGGGCGGGGGTTCTCCTACAATGAGCAGTTCTTC
.	TRBJ1-1	TRBV5-4	TRBD1	CASSLGDRGGDTEAFF	TGTGCCAGCAGCTTGGGGGACAGGGGAGGGGACACTGAAGCTTTCTTT
.	TRBJ2-6	TRBV27	TRBD1	CASSPPPGQVSSGANVLTF	TGTGCCAGCAGTCCGCCGCCGGGACAGGTGAGCTCTGGGGCCAACGTCCTGACTTTC
.	TRBJ2-1	TRBV11-2	TRBD1	CASRQQGARGEQFF	TGTGCCAGCAGACAACAGGGGGCCCGGGGTGAGCAGTTCTTC
.	TRBJ2-3	TRBV7-9	.	CASSWPSASTDTQYF	TGTGCCAGCAGCTGGCCTAGCGCCAGCACAGATACGCAGTATTTT
.	TRBJ1-2	TRBV30	TRBD1	CAWREPGTAHGYTF	TGTGCCTGGAGGGAACCCGGGACAGCTCATGGCTACACCTTC
.	TRBJ2-3	TRBV6-6	TRBD1	CASSYVEGQITDTQYF	TGTGCCAGCAGTTACGTCGAGGGACAGATAACAGATACGCAGTATTTT
.	TRBJ2-7	TRBV18	TRBD2	CASSPSKAGRYEQYF	TGTGCCAGCTCACCATCAAAAGCGGGAAGGTACGAGCAGTACTTC
.	TRBJ1-6	TRBV28	.	CASSSYGGSTLHF	TGTGCCAGCAGTTCTTACGGCGGATCGACCCTCCACTTT
.	TRBJ1-2	TRBV19	.	CASSKGRVNYGYTF	TGTGCCAGTAGTAAAGGGCGGGTCAACTATGGCTACACCTTC
.	TRBJ2-3	TRBV4-1	TRBD1	CASSQRTGGDTDTQYF	TGCGCCAGCAGCCAACGGACAGGGGGAGACACAGATACGCAGTATTTT
.	TRBJ1-2	TRBV19	.	CASTPQGHTNYGYTF	TGTGCCAGTACCCCACAGGGACACACTAACTATGGCTACACCTTC
once	TRBJ1-1	TRBV6-5	.	CASSYDRMFTGTEAFF	TGTGCCAGCAGTTACGACAGGATGTTTACAGGCACTGAAGCTTTCTTT
.	TRBJ2-1	TRBV7-9	.	CASSPLAGSYNEQFF	TGTGCCAGCAGCCCACTAGCCGGTTCCTACAATGAGCAGTTCTTC
.	TRBJ2-1	TRBV15	TRBD2	CATSSSGTNRDEQFF	TGTGCCACCAGCAGTAGCGGGACTAATAGAGATGAGCAGTTCTTC
.	TRBJ2-7	TRBV5-6	TRBD2	CASSLELAGGPNGIYEQYF	TGTGCCAGCAGCTTGGAGCTAGCGGGAGGCCCGAATGGGATCTACGAGCAGTACTTC
few	TRBJ2-3	TRBV7-3	.	CASSFGADTQYF	TGTGCCAGCAGCTTCGGTGCAGATACGCAGTATTTT
.	TRBJ1-6	TRBV13	TRBD1	CASSVSYGATGAGSPLHF	TGTGCCAGCAGCGTGTCATATGGCGCAACAGGGGCGGGTTCACCCCTCCACTTT
once	TRBJ1-2	TRBV5-1	TRBD1	CASTWDRKNGYTF	TGCGCCAGCACCTGGGACAGAAAAAATGGCTACACCTTC
.	TRBJ2-3	TRBV6-2/TRBV6-3	.	CASSPRADTQYF	TGTGCCAGCAGTCCGCGGGCAGATACGCAGTATTTT
.	TRBJ2-2	TRBV28	TRBD1	CASSTDRGGELFF	TGTGCCAGCAGTACCGACAGGGGCGGGGAGCTGTTTTTT
.	TRBJ2-1	TRBV7-9	TRBD2	CASSFSRREGRGEQFF	TGTGCCAGCAGCTTCTCCCGGCGGGAGGGCCGGGGTGAGCAGTTCTTC
once	TRBJ2-5	TRBV7-9	.	CASSKPGARYQETQYF	TGTGCCAGCAGCAAACCAGGGGCGAGGTACCAAGAGACCCAGTACTTC
.	TRBJ1-1	TRBV28	.	CASSKDRFEAFF	TGTGCCAGCAGTAAAGACAGGTTTGAAGCTTTCTTT
.	TRBJ1-2	TRBV18	TRBD1	CASLRTGQGHGYTF	TGTGCCAGCTTACGAACGGGACAGGGGCATGGCTACACCTTC
.	TRBJ2-5	TRBV18	.	CASSPEGVETQYF	TGTGCCAGCTCACCAGAGGGGGTAGAGACCCAGTACTTC
.	TRBJ2-1	TRBV28	.	CASSPLESGEQFF	TGTGCCAGCAGTCCGCTGGAGAGCGGTGAGCAGTTCTTC
few	TRBJ1-1	TRBV29-1	TRBD1	CSVLRGRDTEAFF	TGCAGCGTTTTGAGGGGGCGGGACACTGAAGCTTTCTTT
.	TRBJ1-2	TRBV7-3	.	CASGDRGGMGGYTF	TGTGCCAGCGGGGACCGAGGGGGTATGGGTGGCTACACCTTC
.	TRBJ1-2	TRBV5-1	TRBD1	CASSFPRDREDYGYTF	TGCGCCAGCAGCTTCCCTAGGGACAGGGAGGACTATGGCTACACCTTC
.	TRBJ2-2	TRBV27	.	CASSLEPPGAGSTGELFF	TGTGCCAGCAGTTTAGAGCCCCCCGGGGCGGGAAGCACCGGGGAGCTGTTTTTT
once	TRBJ1-1	TRBV19	.	CASSRVEGLNTEAFF	TGTGCCAGTAGTAGAGTCGAGGGCCTGAACACTGAAGCTTTCTTT
few	TRBJ2-2	TRBV28	TRBD1	CASTLNYRGPSDTGELFF	TGTGCCAGCACCCTAAATTACAGGGGGCCTTCGGACACCGGGGAGCTGTTTTTT
.	TRBJ1-1	TRBV7-2	.	CASSFSQIGAAEAFF	TGTGCCAGCAGCTTTAGCCAGATAGGGGCGGCTGAAGCTTTCTTT
.	TRBJ2-5	TRBV6-5	TRBD1	CASSYDPATGGQYF	TGTGCCAGCAGTTACGACCCGGCCACAGGGGGTCAGTACTTC
.	TRBJ1-1	TRBV5-4	.	CASSLAVGGRGDTEAFF	TGTGCCAGCAGCTTGGCGGTGGGGGGAAGGGGCGACACTGAAGCTTTCTTT
.	TRBJ1-5	TRBV5-5	TRBD1	CASNPTGGNQPQHF	TGTGCCAGCAACCCAACAGGGGGCAATCAGCCCCAGCATTTT
.	TRBJ2-3	TRBV7-9	.	CASSLGTDIWTDTQYF	TGTGCCAGCAGCTTAGGAACAGATATTTGGACAGATACGCAGTATTTT
few	TRBJ1-2	TRBV27	TRBD1	CASSPWDRNYGYTF	TGTGCCAGCAGTCCATGGGACAGGAACTATGGCTACACCTTC
.	TRBJ1-3	TRBV9	.	CASKEGLSGNTIYF	TGTGCCAGCAAGGAGGGTTTGTCTGGAAACACCATATATTTT
.	TRBJ2-1	TRBV5-1	.	CASNLFSSYNEQFF	TGCGCCAGCAACTTGTTTTCGTCCTACAATGAGCAGTTCTTC
.	TRBJ1-4	TRBV19	TRBD1	CASNTGGANEKLFF	TGTGCCAGTAATACAGGGGGCGCTAATGAAAAACTGTTTTTT
.	TRBJ2-1	TRBV5-1	TRBD1	CASRSTGTGSSNEQFF	TGCGCCAGCAGATCGACCGGGACAGGGAGTAGCAATGAGCAGTTCTTC
.	TRBJ1-2	TRBV5-1	TRBD1	CASSRGGQGANYGYTF	TGCGCCAGCAGCCGTGGTGGACAGGGGGCTAACTATGGCTACACCTTC
few	TRBJ1-1	TRBV7-3	.	CASSARQANTEAFF	TGTGCCAGCAGCGCCCGACAGGCGAACACTGAAGCTTTCTTT
.	TRBJ1-5	TRBV2	.	CASIGQTPNQPQHF	TGTGCCAGCATTGGCCAAACACCTAATCAGCCCCAGCATTTT
.	TRBJ1-5	TRBV6-4	TRBD1	CASSDSLTTGQGSRDNQPQHF	TGTGCCAGCAGTGACTCTTTGACGACGGGACAGGGATCAAGAGATAATCAGCCCCAGCATTTT